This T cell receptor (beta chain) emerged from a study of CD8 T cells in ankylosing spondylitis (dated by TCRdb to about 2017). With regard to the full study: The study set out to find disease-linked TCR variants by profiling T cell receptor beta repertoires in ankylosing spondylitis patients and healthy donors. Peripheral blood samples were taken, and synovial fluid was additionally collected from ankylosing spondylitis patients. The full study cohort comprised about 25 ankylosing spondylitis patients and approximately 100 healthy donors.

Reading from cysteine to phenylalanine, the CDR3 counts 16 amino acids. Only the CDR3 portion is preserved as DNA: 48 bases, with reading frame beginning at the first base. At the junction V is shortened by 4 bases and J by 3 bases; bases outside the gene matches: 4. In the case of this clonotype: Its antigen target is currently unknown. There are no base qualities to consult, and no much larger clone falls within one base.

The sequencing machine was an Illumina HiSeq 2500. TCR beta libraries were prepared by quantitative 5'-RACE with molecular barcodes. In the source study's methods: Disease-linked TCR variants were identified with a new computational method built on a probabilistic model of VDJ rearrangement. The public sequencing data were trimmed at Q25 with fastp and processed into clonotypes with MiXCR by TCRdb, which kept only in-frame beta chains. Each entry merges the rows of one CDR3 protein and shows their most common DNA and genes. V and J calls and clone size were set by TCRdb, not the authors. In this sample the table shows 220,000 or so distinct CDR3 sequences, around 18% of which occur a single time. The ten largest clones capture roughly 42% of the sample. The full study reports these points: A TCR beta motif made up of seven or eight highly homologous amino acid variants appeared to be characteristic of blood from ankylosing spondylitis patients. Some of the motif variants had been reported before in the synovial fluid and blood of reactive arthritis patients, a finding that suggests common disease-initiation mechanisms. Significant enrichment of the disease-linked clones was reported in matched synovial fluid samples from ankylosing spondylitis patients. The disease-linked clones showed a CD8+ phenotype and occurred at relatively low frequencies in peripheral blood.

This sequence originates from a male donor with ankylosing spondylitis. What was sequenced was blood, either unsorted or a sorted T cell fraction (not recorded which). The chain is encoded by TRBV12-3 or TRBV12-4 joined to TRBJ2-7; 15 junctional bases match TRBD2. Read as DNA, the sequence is TGTGCCAGCAGTTGGACTAGCGGGAGGGCCGTCTACGAGCAGTACTTC. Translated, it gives CASSWTSGRAVYEQYF.